This T cell receptor beta chain came from a study of monozygotic twins with inflammatory bowel disease (dated by TCRdb to between 2018 and 2021). About the full investigation: The complete study included roughly 30 monozygotic twin pairs: 19 IBD-discordant Danish pairs and nine German pairs, of which four were IBD-concordant and five were IBD-discordant. The search for disease-associated traits relied mainly on comparing IBD patients with their genetically identical healthy co-twins within discordant pairs. Each individual had, on average, about 151 000 unique TCRalpha sequences and 181 000 unique TCRbeta sequences available for analysis. The study at large found these results: IBD patients had lower TCRbeta repertoire diversity, measured by the inverse Simpson index, than their healthy co-twins. The analysis was unable to tell apart different T cell subtypes. No difference in repertoire similarity was observed between concordant and discordant twins, possibly owing to limited statistical power. Differing immunosuppressive treatments among patients may have added background noise and inter-individual variability to the repertoires. Compared with healthy twins, IBD patients shared fewer clonotypes with other individuals, and the difference was most pronounced in patients with signs of disease activity. No single strong signal or clonotype linked to IBD turned up in the results, so the idea that one exists was not supported.

From each donor, an approximately 2.3 ml peripheral blood sample was drawn into PAXgene tubes and stored at -80 degrees C. Without T cell sorting, total RNA was isolated from whole blood using the PAXgene blood miRNA kit on an automated QIAcube. Peripheral blood from monozygotic twin pairs who were concordant or discordant for inflammatory bowel disease underwent deep TCRalpha and TCRbeta repertoire profiling using unique molecular barcoding. For every twin pair, smoking habits were documented, and each individual was categorised as a current, former or never smoker. Libraries were made using 5' RACE. Each TCR library was prepared from around 3.5 ug of total RNA. For each sample, cDNA was synthesized in eight separate reactions using SMARTScribe reverse transcriptase. During cDNA synthesis, unique molecular identifiers containing a 6-nucleotide sample barcode were introduced by template switching. Two nested PCRs of about 16 and 10 cycles amplified the TCRalpha and TCRbeta cDNA, and bead purification followed each PCR. Before amplification, the cDNA was treated with uracil DNA-glycosylase and purified using the QIAquick PCR purification kit. In the second PCR, Illumina TruSeq-compatible adapters and sample-specific barcodes were added. Library quality and concentration were checked on TapeStation and Qubit, and libraries were pooled at approximately 4.7 ng each. Sequencing of the pooled libraries was done on an Illumina HiSeq2500 single-index Rapid Run using custom sequencing primers and 2 x 100 bp reads. Per the original workflow: MiGEC version 1.2.6 was used for UMI-based consensus assembly to correct PCR and sequencing errors. V(D)J alignment, clonotype assembly and CDR3 extraction were performed with MiXCR version 2.1.1. To normalise gene usage, clonotype sharing and MAIT/NKT TCR abundance, the top 1000, 10 000 and 20 000 clonotypes in each sample were analysed. Diversity was computed as the inverse Simpson index with the vegan R package after downsampling to 27 000 UMIs. Statistical testing used paired Mann-Whitney U tests on the discordant twin pairs and applied Benjamini-Hochberg correction for multiple testing. Following reprocessing of the reads by TCRdb, the data hold one row per CDR3 protein sequence and no DNA is available. These V and J calls originate from TCRdb's pipeline instead of the authors' own analysis. The table of this sample itemizes 400,000 to 500,000 distinct CDR3 sequences. The ten largest clones take up approximately 2.3% of the sample.

CDR1 and CDR2 were assigned from the germline V gene as SGHDT and YYEEEE. From its cysteine to its phenylalanine, the CDR3 spans 13 amino acids. No DNA sequence is on record. Notes on this clonotype: Its antigen is still unknown.

Sample: blood. The origin of this receptor is a human donor with ulcerative colitis or Crohn's disease, or a healthy co-twin of an affected twin (not recorded which). The rearrangement joined TRBV5-6 to TRBJ2-7; TCRdb outputs TRBD1, but without DNA this stays unchecked. Here the CDR3 is given as CASSLQTGVEQYF.